The 14 T cell receptor beta chains below were found in one sample sequenced in a study of cytomegalovirus exposure and HLA in healthy donors. The method was immunoSEQ multiplex PCR; TCRdb's version includes in-frame clones alone and lacks a portion of them. There are around 250,000 clones in the sample; 90% occur only once, and more than 0.35% lies in the top ten. The sequenced sample consisted of PBMCs. These receptors were collected from a woman between 18 and 29 years old in good health and CMV-seronegative.

The V call is TRBV27, the J call TRBJ2-3; the D gene is possibly TRBD2 (7 bases). The CDR3 is 19 amino acids. Per germline, CDR1 MNHEY and CDR2 SMNVEV (reference sequence). V dropped 7 bases and J dropped 2 bases, with 28 bases sitting between them. The CDR3 loop is CASKAARGGLLLTTDTQYF. CDR3 nucleotide sequence: TGTGCCAGCAAAGCAGCGAGGGGGGGCCTTCTACTTACCACAGATACGCAGTATTTT.

V usage is TRBV7-8 and J usage is TRBJ1-5, with TRBD1 matching 7 bases. Germline-derived CDR1 and CDR2 are SGHVS and FQNEAQ. With 5 bases clipped from V and 3 bases from J, the junction kept 10 bases outside the gene matches. The CDR3 is 16 residues long. The CDR3 spells CASSLRSDRNNQPQHF. DNA of the CDR3: TGTGCCAGCAGCCTCAGATCGGACAGGAACAATCAGCCCCAGCATTTT.

The CDR3 DNA sequence: TGTGCCAGCAGCCAGCAGGACAGGGGGAACACTGAAGCTTTCTTT. Translated: CASSQQDRGNTEAFF. This chain joins TRBV5-6 and TRBJ1-1; 9 nucleotides match TRBD1. The V gene end was trimmed by 4 bases and the J gene end by 1 base; junction bases not matched to a gene: 5. CDR1 and CDR2 from the germline V gene are SGHDT and YYEEEE. There are 15 residues in the CDR3.

V and J are TRBV5-8 and TRBJ2-7; D unclear. Per the germline V gene, CDR1 is SGHTS and CDR2 is YDEGEE. The ends were cut back, 4 bases at V and 3 bases at J, with 5 bases in the middle. The CDR3 runs to 11 residues. The CDR3 region has the DNA TGTGCCAGCAGCCTATACTACGAGCAGTACGTC. It is translated as CASSLYYEQYV.

The J gene is TRBJ1-4, the V gene TRBV6-1; 7 nucleotides line up with TRBD1. The CDR3 is 17 residues long. V shed 4 bases, J shed 0 bases, and the junction held 8 bases outside the gene matches. CDR1 is MNHNS and CDR2 is SASEGT in the germline V gene. Written as DNA, the CDR3 is TGTGCCAGCAGTGCTCCGGGACAGAAAACAACTAATGAAAAACTGTTTTTT. Amino acid sequence: CASSAPGQKTTNEKLFF.

V is TRBV7-9 and J is TRBJ2-7; possible D gene TRBD1, 5 bases. V lost 3 bases and J 3 bases, leaving 15 bases between the germline ends. CDR1 and CDR2 from the germline V gene are SEHNR and FQNEAQ (reference sequence). The CDR3 loop spans 15 amino acids. The CDR3 coding sequence is TGTGCCAGCAGCTTTGGTAGGGGTCGATACTACGAGCAGTACTTC. Amino acid sequence: CASSFGRGRYYEQYF.

V usage is TRBV19 and J usage is TRBJ2-7, with a tentative D call TRBD1 (5 bases). Trimming took off 4 bases at V and 2 bases at J, with 9 bases between the two ends. Germline CDR1 reads LNHDA; CDR2 reads SQIVND (reference sequence). The CDR3 length is 13 residues. The CDR3 sequence is CASSTRGPYEQYF. The CDR3 bases are TGTGCCAGTAGTACTAGGGGCCCCTACGAGCAGTACTTC.

V and J are TRBV6-5 and TRBJ2-7; D perhaps matches TRBD2 (6 bases). Germline values: CDR1 MNHEY, CDR2 SVGAGI. The CDR3 contains 12 residues. V shed 4 bases and J shed 5 bases, with 9 bases lying between them. The CDR3: CASSFTGDEQYF. CDR3 DNA: TGTGCCAGCAGTTTCACGGGGGACGAGCAGTACTTC.

This chain uses TRBV5-1 with TRBJ2-1; D might be TRBD1 (6 bases). V lost 0 bases, J lost 4 bases, and 8 bases lay in between. Germline loops: CDR1 SGHRS, CDR2 YFSETQ. The CDR3 contains 14 residues. CDR3 sequence: CASSLGTAYNEQFF. CDR3 coding DNA: TGCGCCAGCAGCTTGGGGACAGCATACAATGAGCAGTTCTTC.

V usage is TRBV6-1 and J usage is TRBJ2-7; perhaps TRBD2 as D (6 bases). The CDR3 contains 11 residues. CDR1 MNHNS and CDR2 SASEGT come from the germline V gene. Trimming removed 8 bases from V and 7 bases from J, with 12 bases in between. DNA of the CDR3: TGTGCCAGCCATACGGGGGTTGAGCAGTACTTC. It encodes CASHTGVEQYF.

The chain links TRBV7-9 to TRBJ2-7, with a weak D call TRBD1 (5 bases). The V gene lost 1 base and the J gene lost 7 bases, with 11 bases spanning the gap. The CDR3 consists of 13 residues. The germline CDR1 and CDR2 sequences are SEHNR and FQNEAQ (reference sequence). Here the CDR3 DNA reads TGTGCCAGCAGCTTAGGCGCAGGGCGGGAGCAGTACTTC. Translation gives CASSLGAGREQYF.

V usage is TRBV7-3 and J usage is TRBJ2-6, with 11 bases identical to TRBD2. The CDR3 is made up of 18 amino acids. CDR1 and CDR2 (germline): SGHTA, FQGTGA. With 3 bases clipped from V and 0 bases from J, the junction kept 4 bases outside the gene matches. CDR3 loop: CASSLGTSGSSGANVLTF. The CDR3 nucleotides are TGTGCCAGCAGCTTGGGGACTAGCGGTTCCTCTGGGGCCAACGTCCTGACTTTC.

The chain employs TRBV9 and TRBJ2-5; tentatively, D is TRBD2 (6 bases). V lost 2 bases and J lost 1, with 9 bases in between. There are 14 residues in the CDR3. The germline CDR1 and CDR2 sequences are SGDLS and YYNGEE. The CDR3 DNA sequence: TGTGCCAGCAGCGTCGGGGGTATCCAAGAGACCCAGTACTTC. The encoded protein is CASSVGGIQETQYF. The full variable domain, with the rest looked up from reference TRBV9 and TRBJ2-5, is DSGVTQTPKHLITATGQRVTLRCSPRSGDLSVYWYQQSLDQGLQFLIQYYNGEERAKGNILERFSAQQFPDLHSELNLSSLELGDSALYFCASSVGGIQETQYFGPGTRLLVL.

The gene calls are TRBV5-4 and TRBJ2-2, with D perhaps TRBD1 (5 bases). The germline CDR1 and CDR2 sequences are SGHNT and YYREEE (reference sequence). The CDR3 has 16 amino acids. V lost 3 bases and J 4 bases, leaving 16 bases between the germline ends. The CDR3 spells CASSSAGLVGTGELFF. The DNA of the CDR3 is TGTGCCAGCAGCTCCGCAGGGCTCGTCGGCACCGGGGAGCTGTTTTTT.